This record concerns one T cell receptor (beta chain) sequence. This sample was included in a study of blood T cell repertoires in COVID-19. Study-wide background: COVID-19 samples from acute and convalescent phases originated in the United States, Italy and Spain. Nucleic acid was either cDNA or gDNA, and it came from T cells, B-cell-depleted T cells, or PBMCs.

In the source study's methods: Amplified reference gene primers provided the basis for estimating nucleated cell counts. Sequenced by immunoSEQ multiplex PCR; TCRdb stores in-frame clones only, minus some. V, J and clone size were drawn from that table, and D and trimming were deduced from the DNA. The sample includes approximately 100,000 clones, around 90% of them seen just once. Germline V gene data show CDR1 as LGHDT and CDR2 as YNNKEL (reference sequence). With V trimmed by 3 bases and J by 1 base, 3 bases remained unmatched. The CDR3 length is 16 residues. The sequence derives from a man aged 45 to 65 in a cohort sampled during active COVID-19. The sample consisted of peripheral blood. J is TRBJ2-3 and V is TRBV3-1 (or the pseudogene TRBV3-2); 11 bases are shared with TRBD2. CDR3 amino acids: CASSHYSGGGTDTQYF. The CDR3 bases are TGTGCCAGCAGCCACTATAGCGGGGGGGGCACAGATACGCAGTATTTT.